A single sample is the source of the 20 T cell receptor beta chains below, sequenced in a study of early T cells in non-severe SARS-CoV-2 infection. TCRdb processed the 5' RACE reads anew with MiXCR; each CDR3 protein has one entry. Among around 45,000 distinct CDR3 sequences listed, around 6.8% were seen once. Sequenced input: whole blood. The receptors shown here come from an adult who was a healthcare worker with PCR-confirmed SARS-CoV-2 infection or an uninfected control (not recorded which).

There are many counts of this clonotype. In nucleotides, the CDR3 is TGTGCCAGCAGCTTAGGCGTCGAGGCCACCTACGAGCAGTACTTC. It specifies CASSLGVEATYEQYF. The rearrangement joins TRBV7-9 to TRBJ2-7; D call uncertain. The CDR3 runs 15 residues. Germline V gives CDR1 SEHNR, CDR2 FQNEAQ (reference sequence). Trimming pared 1 base from V and 2 bases from J, leaving 12 bases between.

V gene TRBV5-1 combines with J gene TRBJ1-2; D remains ambiguous. Trimming shortened V by 0 bases and J by 7 bases, and 13 bases separated the two germline ends. Germline V lookup: CDR1 SGHRS, CDR2 YFSETQ. This CDR3 has 14 residues. DNA of the CDR3: TGCGCCAGCAGCTTGGAAACAGCTGGCGGTGGCTACACCTTC. Translated, it gives CASSLETAGGGYTF.

CDR3 coding DNA: TGTGCCAGCAGCGTATCACTAGCGGGGGAGGAGACCCAGTACTTC. Its protein is CASSVSLAGEETQYF. The chain recombines TRBV9 with TRBJ2-5; 11 bases map to TRBD2. The CDR3 loop spans 15 amino acids. The J segment lost 5 bases and the V segment lost 1 base, leaving 4 bases of the junction unmatched. Looked up from germline, CDR1 is SGDLS and CDR2 is YYNGEE.

This clonotype has a count of ten or more. This chain connects TRBV7-8 to TRBJ1-5; D unclear. This CDR3 region has 16 residues. V was shortened by 2 bases and J by 6 bases, with 17 bases between the two germline ends. In germline, CDR1 is SGHVS, CDR2 FQNEAQ. This chain's CDR3 is CASSLLGGTGIQPQHF. Here the CDR3 DNA reads TGTGCCAGCAGCTTATTAGGAGGAACGGGAATTCAGCCCCAGCATTTT.

CDR3: CASGLGLAGGHNEQFF. The CDR3, as DNA: TGTGCTAGTGGTTTAGGACTAGCGGGGGGACACAATGAGCAGTTCTTC. This chain uses TRBV12-5 with TRBJ2-1; 14 bases align to TRBD2. CDR3 length: 16 amino acids. Germline V gene lookup returns CDR1 LGHNT and CDR2 FRNRAP. Unmatched junction bases numbered 3, after V lost 3 bases and J lost 5 bases.

The rearrangement links TRBV12-3 or TRBV12-4 to TRBJ1-6; the match to TRBD1 covers 8 bases. The trim removed 6 bases at V and 14 bases at J, leaving 12 bases unmatched. There are 14 residues in the CDR3. The CDR3 here is CASSPGGQRVSLHF. The DNA of the CDR3 is TGTGCCAGCAGCCCAGGGGGCCAGCGCGTGTCCCTCCACTTT.

This clonotype was counted many times. V gene TRBV28 combines with J gene TRBJ2-1; 8 bases map to TRBD1. The J segment lost 10 bases and the V segment lost 1 base, leaving 3 bases of the junction unmatched. This CDR3 has 13 amino acids. Germline V CDR1 and CDR2: MDHEN, SYDVKM. The CDR3 DNA follows: TGTGCCAGCAGTTTATTGACAGGGGAGGAGCAGTTCTTC. Encoded protein: CASSLLTGEEQFF. Complete variable domain (other parts from reference TRBV28 and TRBJ2-1): DVKVTQSSRYLVKRTGEKVFLECVQDMDHENMFWYRQDPGLGLRLIYFSYDVKMKEKGDIPEGYSVSREKKERFSLILESASTNQTSMYLCASSLLTGEEQFFGPGTRLTVL.

This clonotype was observed many times. The rearrangement uses TRBV7-2 and TRBJ1-1; 7 nucleotides agree with TRBD1. The CDR3 loop spans 12 amino acids. J lost 5 bases, V lost 10 bases, and 7 bases had no gene match. Germline loops: CDR1 SGHTA, CDR2 FQGNSA. The CDR3 DNA is TGTGCCATGCGACAGGGAGGGACTGAAGCTTTCTTT. As protein: CAMRQGGTEAFF.

This clonotype was found many times. This sequence joins TRBV6-5 and TRBJ1-2, with 7 bases that match TRBD1. The V and J ends lost 0 bases and 1 base, in that order; junction bases with no gene match: 8. This CDR3 has 17 residues. Germline CDR1 and CDR2: MNHEY and SVGAGI. The CDR3 DNA is TGTGCCAGCAGTTACTCAGAGGGGGCTCAGAATAACTATGGCTACACCTTC. It is translated as CASSYSEGAQNNYGYTF.

This clonotype was seen a handful of times. CDR3 sequence: CSVGGGYEQYF. CDR3 coding DNA: TGCAGCGTTGGGGGGGGTTACGAGCAGTACTTC. The V and J genes are TRBV29-1 and TRBJ2-7, with 7 bases lining up with TRBD2. Germline V CDR1 and CDR2: SQVTM, ANQGSEA. After removal of 4 bases from V and 4 bases from J, the junction contained 1 base not matched to a gene. This CDR3 spans 11 amino acids.

The sample holds many counts of this clonotype. The chain couples TRBV4-3 to TRBJ2-3; D is possibly TRBD1 (8 bases). The length of the CDR3 is 18 residues. CDR1 LGHNA and CDR2 YSLEER come from the germline V gene. The V end lost 0 bases, the J end lost 0 bases, and 16 bases lay between the germline ends. CDR3 residues: CASSQEVTGEGSTDTQYF. As DNA, the CDR3 is TGCGCCAGCAGCCAAGAGGTGACAGGGGAGGGTAGCACAGATACGCAGTATTTT.

The sample holds a few counts of this clonotype. The chain has TRBV7-2 and TRBJ2-5; D might be TRBD1 (7 bases). Germline values: CDR1 SGHTA, CDR2 FQGNSA. This CDR3 is built from 16 residues. The V gene lost 0 bases and the J gene lost 4 bases, with 15 bases spanning the gap. CDR3 residues: CASSLALTGRLETQYF. CDR3 DNA sequence: TGTGCCAGCAGCTTAGCGCTGACAGGGAGGTTAGAGACCCAGTACTTC.

The chain recombines TRBV27 with TRBJ2-6; 10 positions agree with TRBD1. The V and J ends lost 3 bases and 0 bases, in that order; junction bases with no gene match: 2. Germline V gene lookup returns CDR1 MNHEY and CDR2 SMNVEV (reference sequence). This CDR3 comprises 17 residues. DNA for the CDR3: TGTGCCAGCAGTTTCAGGGACAGGGGCTCTGGGGCCAACGTCCTGACTTTC. It codes for CASSFRDRGSGANVLTF.

J is TRBJ1-6 and V is TRBV6-6; D is unresolved. With 2 bases removed from V and 9 bases from J, the gap between germline ends came to 8 bases. The germline V gene has CDR1 MNHNY and CDR2 SVGAGI (reference sequence). The CDR3 loop spans 13 amino acids. CDR3 residues: CASSYGRVSPLHF. CDR3 nucleotides: TGTGCCAGCAGTTACGGGAGGGTTTCACCCCTCCACTTT.

There are many counts of this clonotype. The chain has TRBV4-3 and TRBJ1-2; D ambiguous. With 0 bases removed from V and 2 bases from J, the gap between germline ends came to 16 bases. The germline V gene has CDR1 LGHNA and CDR2 YSLEER. The CDR3 is made up of 17 amino acids. CDR3 region: CASSQEVGNLGNYGYTF. CDR3 coding DNA: TGCGCCAGCAGCCAAGAAGTGGGGAATTTGGGGAACTATGGCTACACCTTC.

V gene TRBV7-8 combines with J gene TRBJ1-6, with 8 bases fitting TRBD1. CDR1 and CDR2 from the germline V gene are SGHVS and FQNEAQ. Trimming took 5 bases from V and 8 from J; bases not matched to a gene: 8. The CDR3 runs to 15 residues. CDR3 in amino acids: CASSPSTGVHSPLHF. The CDR3 coding sequence is TGTGCCAGCAGCCCGTCGACAGGGGTCCATTCACCCCTCCACTTT.

This clonotype was detected only a few times. The V call is TRBV20-1, the J call TRBJ2-2, with D tentatively TRBD2 (6 bases). This CDR3 spans 14 amino acids. V lost 4 bases and J lost 1, with 10 bases in between. Germline V CDR1 and CDR2: DFQATT, SNEGSKA (reference sequence). Here the CDR3 DNA reads TGCAGTGCTAAGGGACTGGAGAACACCGGGGAGCTGTTTTTT. It codes for CSAKGLENTGELFF.

This clonotype came up a few times. The chain couples TRBV7-2 to TRBJ2-3, with D possibly TRBD1 on 6 matching bases. Deletions cut 5 bases from V and 4 bases from J, with 10 bases between. The CDR3 is made up of 13 amino acids. Germline V gene sequence: CDR1 SGHTA, CDR2 FQGNSA. The CDR3 here is CASSIRQADTQYF. The CDR3 DNA reads TGTGCCAGCAGCATCCGACAGGCAGATACGCAGTATTTT.

This clonotype was seen a handful of times. The chain joins TRBV20-1 to TRBJ1-4, with 9 nucleotides matching TRBD1. This CDR3 is built from 14 residues. The germline V gene encodes CDR1 DFQATT and CDR2 SNEGSKA (reference sequence). The ends lost 4 bases at V and 12 bases at J; junction bases unmatched: 12. The DNA of the CDR3 is TGCAGTGCTACAACAGGGGGCGGCAAACGTGAACTGTTTTTT. Its protein product is CSATTGGGKRELFF.

The chain couples TRBV15 to TRBJ2-3; D may correspond to TRBD1 or TRBD2 (7 bases each). V was pared by 0 bases and J by 2 bases, with 12 bases between. Germline CDR1 and CDR2: LNHNV and YYDKDF (reference sequence). CDR3 size: 16 residues. The DNA of the CDR3 is TGTGCCACCAGCAGAGAGCAGGGGGGGCCCACAGATACGCAGTATTTT. Amino acid sequence: CATSREQGGPTDTQYF. Together with reference TRBV15 and TRBJ2-3, the CDR3 gives the full variable domain: DAMVIQNPRYQVTQFGKPVTLSCSQTLNHNVMYWYQQKSSQAPKLLFHYYDKDFNNEADTPDNFQSRRPNTSFCFLDIRSPGLGDTAMYLCATSREQGGPTDTQYFGPGTRLTVL.